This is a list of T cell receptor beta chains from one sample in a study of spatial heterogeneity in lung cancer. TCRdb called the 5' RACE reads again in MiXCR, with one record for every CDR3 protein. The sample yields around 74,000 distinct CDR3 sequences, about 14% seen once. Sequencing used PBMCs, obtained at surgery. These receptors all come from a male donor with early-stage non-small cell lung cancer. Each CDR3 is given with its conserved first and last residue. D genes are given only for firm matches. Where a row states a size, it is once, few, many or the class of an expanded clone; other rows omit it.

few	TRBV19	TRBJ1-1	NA	TGTGCCAGTTCGGGCGGAATGAACACTGAAGCTTTCTTT	CASSGGMNTEAFF
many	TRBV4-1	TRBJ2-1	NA	TGCGCCAGCAGCTACCCGGGGTCTAGCTCCTACAATGAGCAGTTCTTC	CASSYPGSSSYNEQFF
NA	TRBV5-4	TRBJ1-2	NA	TGTGCCAGCAGCTTGTCGGAAGAGGTCTATGGCTACACCTTC	CASSLSEEVYGYTF
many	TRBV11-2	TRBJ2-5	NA	TGTGCCAGCAGCCCCCGACTGGGAAAAGAGACCCAGTACTTC	CASSPRLGKETQYF
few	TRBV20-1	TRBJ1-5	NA	TGCAGTGCTCAGCATAGGGGGGTAATCAATCAGCCCCAGCATTTT	CSAQHRGVINQPQHF
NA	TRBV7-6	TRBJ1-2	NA	TGTGCCAGCAGCTTAGCCTACCGGGCGGGCGACAATGACTACACCTTC	CASSLAYRAGDNDYTF
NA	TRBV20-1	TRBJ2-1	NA	TGCAGTGCTAGAGTGGACGGGAAGTCCTACAATGAGCAGTTCTTC	CSARVDGKSYNEQFF
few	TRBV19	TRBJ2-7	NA	TGTGCCAGTAGTCCAACCCGGGCCTACGAGCAGTACTTC	CASSPTRAYEQYF
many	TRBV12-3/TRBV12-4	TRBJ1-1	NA	TGTGCCAGCAGACGATCAGGTCTCACTGAAGCTTTCTTT	CASRRSGLTEAFF
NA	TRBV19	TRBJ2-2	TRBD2	TGTGCCAGTAGTGTACCGGGACTAGCGGGAGAGACGAACACCGGGGAGCTGTTTTTT	CASSVPGLAGETNTGELFF
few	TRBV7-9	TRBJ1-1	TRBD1	TGTGCCAGCAGTAGACAGGGACTCAACACTGAAGCTTTCTTT	CASSRQGLNTEAFF
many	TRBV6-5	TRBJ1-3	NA	TGTGCCAGCAGGGACGACGCTGGAAACACCATATATTTT	CASRDDAGNTIYF
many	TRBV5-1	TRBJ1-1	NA	TGCGCCAGCAGCTTGACGGGGGACCCTACTATAATGAACACTGAAGCTTTCTTT	CASSLTGDPTIMNTEAFF
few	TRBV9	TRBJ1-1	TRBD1	TGTGCCAGCAGTCGCAGGGGGCTCACTGAAGCTTTCTTT	CASSRRGLTEAFF
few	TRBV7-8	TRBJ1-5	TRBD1	TGTGCCAGCAGCAATAGAGCCAGGGGGCAAAATCAGCCCCAGCATTTT	CASSNRARGQNQPQHF
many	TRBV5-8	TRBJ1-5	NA	TGTGCCAGCAGCTTGGGGGACACAAGAAATCAGCCCCAGCATTTT	CASSLGDTRNQPQHF
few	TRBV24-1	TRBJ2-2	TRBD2	TGTGCCACCAGCAGGACTAGCGGGAACACCGGGGAGCTGTTTTTT	CATSRTSGNTGELFF
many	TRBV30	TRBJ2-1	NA	TGTGCCTGGAGTGTGTGGCTAGGGGGTAGTGAGCAGTTCTTC	CAWSVWLGGSEQFF
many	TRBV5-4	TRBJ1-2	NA	TGTGCCAGCAGCTTGAGGGGCCGCTATGGCTACACCTTC	CASSLRGRYGYTF
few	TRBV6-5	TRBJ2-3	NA	TGTGCCAGCAGAAGGGAGGCAACAGATACGCAGTATTTT	CASRREATDTQYF
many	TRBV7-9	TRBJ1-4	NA	TGTGCCAGCAGCTTAGGGCAGGGTGAAAAACTGTTTTTT	CASSLGQGEKLFF
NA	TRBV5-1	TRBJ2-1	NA	TGCGCCAGCAGCATTCTGGACAGCCAACAGTTCTTC	CASSILDSQQFF
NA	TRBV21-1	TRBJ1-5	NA	TGTGCCAGCAGCACCCAAGGGAGCAATCAGCCCCAGCATTTT	CASSTQGSNQPQHF
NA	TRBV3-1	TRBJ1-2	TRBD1	TGTGCCAGCAGCCCCTCTGACAGGGATGGCTATGGCTACACCTTC	CASSPSDRDGYGYTF
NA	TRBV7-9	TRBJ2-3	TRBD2	TGTGCCAGCAGCCCTCCCGCGGCGGGAGGTCATACGCAGTATTTT	CASSPPAAGGHTQYF
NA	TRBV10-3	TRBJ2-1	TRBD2	TGTGCCATCAGTGGGACTAGCGGGGAACAAAGCTCCTACAATGAGCAGTTCTTC	CAISGTSGEQSSYNEQFF
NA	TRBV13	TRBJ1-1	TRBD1	TGTGCCAGCAGCCCCGGGACAGGGACCATGAACACTGAAGCTTTCTTT	CASSPGTGTMNTEAFF
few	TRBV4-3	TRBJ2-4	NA	TGCGCCAGCAGCCGGGTTGCAGGGGGGAGCGACATTCAGTACTTC	CASSRVAGGSDIQYF
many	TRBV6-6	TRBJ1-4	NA	TGTGCCAGCAGGGAGGGTGAAAAACTGTTTTTT	CASREGEKLFF
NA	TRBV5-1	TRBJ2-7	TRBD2	TGCGCCAGCAGCTTAAGCTATCCAGCGGGGGTATACGAGCAGTACTTC	CASSLSYPAGVYEQYF
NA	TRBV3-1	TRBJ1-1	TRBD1	TGTGCCAGCAGCCAAGAACAGGGGAGGACTGAAGCTTTCTTT	CASSQEQGRTEAFF
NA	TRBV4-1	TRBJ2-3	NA	TGCGCCAACAGCTTCCAGGGTTTAGATACGCAGTATTTT	CANSFQGLDTQYF
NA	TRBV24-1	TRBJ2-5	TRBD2	TGTGCCACCAGTGATTTCCATGGACTAGGGGAGACCCAGTACTTC	CATSDFHGLGETQYF
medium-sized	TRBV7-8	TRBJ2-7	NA	TGTGCCAGCACCGACTCAGAGATGAGTGACTACGAGCAGTACTTC	CASTDSEMSDYEQYF
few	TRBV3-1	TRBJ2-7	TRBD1	TGTGCCAGCAGCCAAGGGGACAGCTCCTACGAGCAGTACTTC	CASSQGDSSYEQYF
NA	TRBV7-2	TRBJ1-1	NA	TGTGCCAGCAGCCATAGGGTCGGGCCGATCAACGCTGAAGCTTTCTTT	CASSHRVGPINAEAFF
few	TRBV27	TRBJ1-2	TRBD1	TGTGCCAGCAGTTCCGGACAGGACTATGGCTACACCTTC	CASSSGQDYGYTF
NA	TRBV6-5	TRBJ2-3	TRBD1	TGTGCCAGCAGTTACCCGGGACAGGGGGCAGATACGCAGTATTTT	CASSYPGQGADTQYF
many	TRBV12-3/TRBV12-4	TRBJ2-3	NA	TGTGCCAGCACCCGCCTGGGTGTGACAGATACGCAGTATTTT	CASTRLGVTDTQYF
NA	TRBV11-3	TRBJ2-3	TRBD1	TGTGCCAGCAGCTTAAACGGCAGGGGGTTGACCACAGATACGCAGTATTTT	CASSLNGRGLTTDTQYF